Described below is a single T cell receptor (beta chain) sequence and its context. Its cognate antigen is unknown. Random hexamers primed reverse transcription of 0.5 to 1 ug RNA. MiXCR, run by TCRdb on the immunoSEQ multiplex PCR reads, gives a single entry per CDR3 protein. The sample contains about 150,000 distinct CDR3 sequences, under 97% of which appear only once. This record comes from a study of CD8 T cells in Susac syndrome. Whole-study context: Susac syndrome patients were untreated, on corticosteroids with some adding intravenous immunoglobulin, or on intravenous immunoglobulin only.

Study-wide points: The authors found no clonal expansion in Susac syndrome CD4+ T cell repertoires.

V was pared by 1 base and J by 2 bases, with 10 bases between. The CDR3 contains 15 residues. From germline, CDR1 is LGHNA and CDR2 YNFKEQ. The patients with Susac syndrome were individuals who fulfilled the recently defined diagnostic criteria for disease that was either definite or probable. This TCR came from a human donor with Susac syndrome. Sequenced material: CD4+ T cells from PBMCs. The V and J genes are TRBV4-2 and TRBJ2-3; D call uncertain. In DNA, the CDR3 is TGTGCCAGCAGCCAAGTGACGGGCAACACAGATACGCAGTATTTT. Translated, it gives CASSQVTGNTDTQYF.